These 28 T cell receptor beta chains share one sample of origin, sequenced in a study of shared clonotypes between healthy human individuals (dated by TCRdb to 2018 to 2020). The library was obtained by the immunoSEQ multiplex PCR assay. What TCRdb holds here is the immuneACCESS table cut down to in-frame rearrangements. Part of the clones is not present; checked against another copy, under half of the missing clones reflect an unresolved V gene, and the others are unexplained. The sample contains about 480,000 clones, about three quarters of them found a single time. The leading ten clones occupy around 12% of the sample. The sequenced material came from PBMCs. The source is a woman aged 40 to 50 in good health. Some clones in this sample may be carry-over from other donors' samples.

The chain couples TRBV29-1 to TRBJ2-1; no reliable D call. Per the germline V gene, CDR1 is SQVTM and CDR2 is ANQGSEA. With 6 bases removed from V and 4 bases from J, the gap between germline ends came to 10 bases. The CDR3 is made up of 12 amino acids. CDR3 in amino acids: CSVHKEYNEQFF. CDR3 DNA: TGCAGCGTCCACAAGGAGTACAATGAGCAGTTCTTC.

The rearrangement joins TRBV7-9 to TRBJ2-5; TRBD1 matches 9 bases. The CDR3 is 17 residues long. The V gene's germline CDR1 is SEHNR and CDR2 FQNEAQ (reference sequence). The trim removed 6 bases at V and 3 bases at J, leaving 14 bases unmatched. CDR3 sequence (DNA): TGTGCCAGCAGTCAAGCCAGGTGGTGGGACAGGGAAGAGACCCAGTACTTC. Translating gives CASSQARWWDREETQYF.

This clone was seen more than once but under ten times. This chain joins TRBV7-2 and TRBJ2-5, with D perhaps TRBD1 or TRBD2 (6 bases each). Germline loops: CDR1 SGHTA, CDR2 FQGNSA. V shed 1 base and J shed 5 bases, with 14 bases lying between them. The CDR3 length is 15 residues. CDR3 amino acids: CASSLVVGGQETQYF. The CDR3, as DNA: TGTGCCAGCAGCTTAGTTGTAGGGGGGCAGGAGACCCAGTACTTC.

The chain links TRBV23-1 to TRBJ2-1; perhaps TRBD2 as D (6 bases). TRBV23-1 is flagged as an ORF with uncertain function. Trimming shortened V by 3 bases and J by 0 bases, and 12 bases separated the two germline ends. This CDR3 comprises 16 residues. The CDR3 DNA reads as TGCGCCAGCAGTCAGGGAGGTCACCACTCCTACAATGAGCAGTTCTTC. As protein: CASSQGGHHSYNEQFF.

The V and J genes are TRBV6-5 and TRBJ2-3; the match to TRBD1 covers 7 bases. Germline assignment: CDR1 MNHEY and CDR2 SVGAGI. CDR3 length: 13 amino acids. V trimming: 5 bases; J trimming: 4 bases; junction bases outside the gene matches: 3. This chain's CDR3 is CASSTDRADTQYF. DNA for the CDR3: TGTGCCAGCAGTACTGACAGGGCAGATACGCAGTATTTT.

The rearrangement links TRBV29-1 to TRBJ2-6; D remains ambiguous. CDR3 length: 18 residues. Germline lookup yields CDR1 SQVTM and CDR2 ANQGSEA. The V gene lost 4 bases and the J gene lost 5 bases, with 24 bases spanning the gap. The CDR3 protein is CSVAPLISADLWANVLTF. In DNA form, the CDR3 reads TGCAGCGTTGCCCCTCTCATTTCGGCAGATCTCTGGGCCAACGTCCTGACTTTC.

The rearrangement uses TRBV4-2 and TRBJ2-7; D may be TRBD2 (6 bases). The V end was cut by 0 bases, the J end by 0 bases, with 12 bases between. The CDR3 has 16 amino acids. The germline V gene encodes CDR1 LGHNA and CDR2 YNFKEQ. The CDR3 loop reads CASSQDLRGASYEQYF. CDR3 nucleotide sequence: TGTGCCAGCAGCCAAGATCTACGCGGGGCCTCCTACGAGCAGTACTTC.

The chain links TRBV7-6 to TRBJ2-1; D assignment may be TRBD1 or TRBD2 (6 bases each). V lost 4 bases and J lost 4, with 20 bases in between. CDR3 length equals 17 residues. CDR1 SGHVS and CDR2 FNYEAQ come from the germline V gene. CDR3 sequence (DNA): TGTGCCAGCAGCTCAGGGGTTACGCAGGGGAGGTACAATGAGCAGTTCTTC. Its protein product is CASSSGVTQGRYNEQFF.

A remark on this clone: Other DNA sequences in this sample translate to the same CDR3. J is TRBJ2-7 and V is TRBV18; tentatively, D is TRBD1 (5 bases). This CDR3 has 14 residues. The germline CDR1 and CDR2 sequences are KGHSH and LQKENI. The V end lost 0 bases, the J end lost 2 bases, and 8 bases lay between the germline ends. The CDR3 here is CASSPPQGTYEQYF. CDR3 nucleotides: TGTGCCAGCTCACCACCGCAGGGAACCTACGAGCAGTACTTC.

The genes are TRBV6-5 and TRBJ1-2; tentatively, D is TRBD1 (6 bases). Germline lookup yields CDR1 MNHEY and CDR2 SVGAGI. V was cut by 5 bases and J by 8 bases, with 12 bases left in between. The CDR3 totals 12 residues. CDR3 coding DNA: TGTGCCAGCAGTACGGGGGCTCGAGGCTACACCTTC. It is translated as CASSTGARGYTF.

The rearrangement uses TRBV7-7 and TRBJ2-1; no definite D call. This CDR3 comprises 17 residues. Between the trimmed V and J ends, which lost 4 bases and 0 bases, there was a span of 16 bases. Per the germline V gene, CDR1 is SSHAT and CDR2 is FNYEAQ (reference sequence). CDR3 sequence (DNA): TGTGCCAGCAGCTCGATCGCCGACCGGGCCTCCTACAATGAGCAGTTCTTC. The encoded protein is CASSSIADRASYNEQFF.

A word on this clone: The sample carries other DNA sequences with the same CDR3. This CDR3 is CASSLDRGRTEAFF. For the CDR3, the DNA is TGTGCCAGCAGTTTGGACAGGGGGCGAACTGAAGCTTTCTTT. This chain uses TRBV27 with TRBJ1-1; 11 bases are shared with TRBD1. CDR1 is MNHEY and CDR2 is SMNVEV in the germline V gene (reference sequence). V dropped 3 bases and J dropped 5; count of bases not matched to a gene: 2. This CDR3 contains 14 residues.

This clone was picked up one time. The V and J genes are TRBV11-2 and TRBJ2-2, with a weak D call TRBD2 (6 bases). V dropped 6 bases and J dropped 4 bases, with 15 bases sitting between them. Germline V lookup: CDR1 SGHAT, CDR2 FQNNGV. The CDR3 spans 15 residues. This CDR3 is CASSKVGGVTGELFF. CDR3 sequence (DNA): TGTGCCAGCAGTAAAGTGGGGGGAGTCACCGGGGAGCTGTTTTTT. Filled out from reference TRBV11-2 and TRBJ2-2, the complete variable domain reads EAGVAQSPRYKIIEKRQSVAFWCNPISGHATLYWYQQILGQGPKLLIQFQNNGVVDDSQLPKDRFSAERLKGVDSTLKIQPAKLEDSAVYLCASSKVGGVTGELFFGEGSRLTVL.

The rearrangement uses TRBV5-1 and TRBJ2-5; D gene uncertain. This CDR3 comprises 15 residues. Germline V gives CDR1 SGHRS, CDR2 YFSETQ. V lost 1 base to trimming and J lost 5 bases, with 15 bases between them. In DNA form, the CDR3 reads TGCGCCAGCAGCTTGTCAGGTCTACCCAGGGAGACCCAGTACTTC. Its translation is CASSLSGLPRETQYF. Using reference TRBV5-1 and TRBJ2-5 for the parts outside the CDR3, the full variable domain is KAGVTQTPRYLIKTRGQQVTLSCSPISGHRSVSWYQQTPGQGLQFLFEYFSETQRNKGNFPGRFSGRQFSNSRSEMNVSTLELGDSALYLCASSLSGLPRETQYFGPGTRLLVL.

Note on this clone: The junction shows a germline mismatch at one end, possibly a read error. Other DNA sequences in this specimen translate into the identical CDR3. CDR3 bases: TGCGCCATCAGTGAGTCAGGGGACAGGGTCAATCAGCCCCAGCATTTT. Its protein is CAISESGDRVNQPQHF. This chain joins TRBV10-3 and TRBJ1-5; 9 bases agree with TRBD1. This CDR3 has 16 residues. CDR1 ENHRY and CDR2 SYGVKD come from the germline V gene.

The chain uses TRBV13 and TRBJ2-3; 7 bases are a match to TRBD1. The CDR3 spans 14 residues. Germline loops: CDR1 PRHDT, CDR2 FYEKMQ (reference sequence). V trimming: 2 bases; J trimming: 3 bases; junction bases outside the gene matches: 2. The CDR3 protein is CASSLTGETDTQYF. The CDR3 DNA reads TGTGCCAGCAGCTTAACAGGGGAGACAGATACGCAGTATTTT.

The genes are TRBV7-9 and TRBJ1-3; D is ambiguous. The CDR3 extends over 13 amino acids. Germline V gives CDR1 SEHNR, CDR2 FQNEAQ (reference sequence). Trimming removed 1 base from V and 7 bases from J, with 8 bases in between. The DNA for the CDR3 is TGTGCCAGCAGCTTAGATTCCAGTAACACCATATATTTT. Its protein product is CASSLDSSNTIYF. Filled out from reference TRBV7-9 and TRBJ1-3, the complete variable domain reads DTGVSQNPRHKITKRGQNVTFRCDPISEHNRLYWYRQTLGQGPEFLTYFQNEAQLEKSRLLSDRFSAERPKGSFSTLEIQRTEQGDSAMYLCASSLDSSNTIYFGEGSWLTVV.

There are a few counts of this clone. This same CDR3 is encoded by further DNA sequences in the sample. The chain employs TRBV7-8 and TRBJ2-3; the D is unclear. This CDR3 is 11 amino acids long. Per the germline V gene, CDR1 is SGHVS and CDR2 is FQNEAQ. Trimming took off 7 bases at V and 2 bases at J, with 4 bases between the two ends. CDR3 protein: CASTSTDTQYF. The CDR3 DNA reads TGTGCCAGCACGTCCACAGATACGCAGTATTTT.

This sequence joins TRBV30 and TRBJ2-3; D is perhaps TRBD1 or TRBD2 (5 bases each). The V gene lost 5 bases and the J gene lost 1 base, with 10 bases spanning the gap. Per germline, CDR1 GTSNPN and CDR2 SVGIG (reference sequence). The CDR3 length is 13 residues. For the CDR3, the DNA is TGTGCCTGGGCCAGAGGGGGCACAGATACGCAGTATTTT. Translated, it gives CAWARGGTDTQYF.

The table lists this clone with a few counts. The chain combines TRBV14 with TRBJ2-7; 7 bases line up with TRBD1. This CDR3 is 15 amino acids long. V gave up 4 bases and J gave up 3 bases; unmatched junction bases: 9. The germline V gene encodes CDR1 SGHDN and CDR2 FVKESK. For the CDR3, the DNA is TGTGCCAGCAGCCGCGGACAGGCCCTATTCTACGAGCAGTACTTC. It specifies CASSRGQALFYEQYF. The full variable domain, its missing parts supplied by reference TRBV14 and TRBJ2-7, is EAGVTQFPSHSVIEKGQTVTLRCDPISGHDNLYWYRRVMGKEIKFLLHFVKESKQDESGMPNNRFLAERTGGTYSTLKVQPAELEDSGVYFCASSRGQALFYEQYFGPGTRLTVT.

This CDR3 is CAWSWGGQGQPQHF. CDR3 sequence (DNA): TGTGCCTGGAGTTGGGGGGGTCAGGGTCAGCCCCAGCATTTT. The rearrangement links TRBV30 to TRBJ1-5, with a possible D match to TRBD1 (5 bases). The CDR3 consists of 14 residues. From germline, CDR1 is GTSNPN and CDR2 SVGIG (reference sequence). The V gene lost 2 bases and the J gene lost 6 bases, with 14 bases spanning the gap.

The gene calls are TRBV7-9 and TRBJ2-3; D remains unclear. This CDR3 contains 14 residues. V was pared by 3 bases and J by 2 bases, with 9 bases between. Germline V gives CDR1 SEHNR, CDR2 FQNEAQ (reference sequence). CDR3 nucleotide sequence: TGTGCCAGCAGCTTTGACTTCCTCACAGATACGCAGTATTTT. This gives the protein CASSFDFLTDTQYF. Full variable domain (missing parts from reference TRBV7-9 and TRBJ2-3): DTGVSQNPRHKITKRGQNVTFRCDPISEHNRLYWYRQTLGQGPEFLTYFQNEAQLEKSRLLSDRFSAERPKGSFSTLEIQRTEQGDSAMYLCASSFDFLTDTQYFGPGTRLTVL.

The V gene is TRBV28, the J gene TRBJ1-4; D gene unclear. V lost 5 bases to trimming and J lost 5 bases, with 9 bases between them. The CDR3 consists of 13 residues. Germline CDR1 and CDR2: MDHEN and SYDVKM. CDR3 amino acids: CASSLGQNEKLFF. The CDR3 DNA follows: TGTGCCAGCAGTCTCGGCCAGAATGAAAAACTGTTTTTT.

This chain connects TRBV2 to TRBJ1-6; D possibly corresponds to TRBD1 (5 bases). Germline CDR1 reads SNHLY; CDR2 reads FYNNEI. Trimming removed 2 bases at V and 9 bases at J, with 11 bases between. The CDR3 extends over 14 amino acids. The CDR3 DNA follows: TGTGCCAGCAGTGAACGAGGTCAGGGTTCACCCCTCCACTTT. Amino acids: CASSERGQGSPLHF. The full variable domain, its missing parts supplied by reference TRBV2 and TRBJ1-6, is EPEVTQTPSHQVTQMGQEVILRCVPISNHLYFYWYRQILGQKVEFLVSFYNNEISEKSEIFDDQFSVERPDGSNFTLKIRSTKLEDSAMYFCASSERGQGSPLHFGNGTRLTVT.

The chain combines TRBV28 with TRBJ2-5; the match to TRBD2 covers 9 bases. Germline CDR1 is MDHEN and CDR2 is SYDVKM. There are 16 residues in the CDR3. The junction had 11 bases not matched to a gene; V was cut back by 5 bases and J by 4 bases. CDR3 sequence reads: CASSPTRLAEGETQYF. As DNA, the CDR3 is TGTGCCAGCAGTCCTACTCGACTAGCGGAGGGAGAGACCCAGTACTTC.

Only a few counts were recorded for this clone. The rearrangement links TRBV19 to TRBJ2-3; 12 bases are a match to TRBD2. The trim removed 4 bases at V and 3 bases at J, leaving 11 bases unmatched. CDR1 is LNHDA, CDR2 SQIVND, per germline (reference sequence). The CDR3 length is 18 residues. The chain's CDR3 is CASSNRRSLAGGTDTQYF. The DNA of the CDR3 is TGTGCCAGTAGTAATAGGAGGTCACTAGCGGGAGGTACAGATACGCAGTATTTT.

The V gene is TRBV9, the J gene TRBJ2-1, with 7 bases fitting TRBD1. V was clipped by 5 bases and J by 9 bases; unmatched bases: 8. The CDR3 loop spans 13 amino acids. CDR1 is SGDLS and CDR2 is YYNGEE in the germline V gene. CDR3 nucleotide sequence: TGTGCCAGCAGTCGACAGGGTAGGAGTGAGCAGTTCTTC. Translated: CASSRQGRSEQFF. Based on the CDR3 plus reference TRBV9 and TRBJ2-1, the full variable domain is DSGVTQTPKHLITATGQRVTLRCSPRSGDLSVYWYQQSLDQGLQFLIQYYNGEERAKGNILERFSAQQFPDLHSELNLSSLELGDSALYFCASSRQGRSEQFFGPGTRLTVL.

This clone has just a few counts. DNA for the CDR3: TGTGCCAGTAGTATGAAGTCCTACGAGCAGTACTTC. Amino acid sequence: CASSMKSYEQYF. This rearrangement joins TRBV19 to TRBJ2-7; D ambiguous. CDR3 length equals 12 residues. In germline, CDR1 is LNHDA, CDR2 SQIVND (reference sequence). Trimming stripped 3 bases from V and 1 base from J, with 4 bases between.